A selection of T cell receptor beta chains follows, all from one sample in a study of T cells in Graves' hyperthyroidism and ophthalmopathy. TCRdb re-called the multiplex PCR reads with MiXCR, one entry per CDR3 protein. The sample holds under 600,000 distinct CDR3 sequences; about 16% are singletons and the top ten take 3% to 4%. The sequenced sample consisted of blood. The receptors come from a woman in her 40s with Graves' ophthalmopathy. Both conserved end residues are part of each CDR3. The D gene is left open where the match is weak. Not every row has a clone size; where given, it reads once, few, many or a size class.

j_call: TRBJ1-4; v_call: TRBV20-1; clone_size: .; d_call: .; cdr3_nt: TGCAGTGCTAGGCATCGAGCCGGGGAAAAACTGTTTTTT; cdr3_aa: CSARHRAGEKLFF
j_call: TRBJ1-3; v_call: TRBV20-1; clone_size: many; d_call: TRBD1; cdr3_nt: TGCAGTGCTATAAAGCATACAGGGGGTGGAAACACCATATATTTT; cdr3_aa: CSAIKHTGGGNTIYF
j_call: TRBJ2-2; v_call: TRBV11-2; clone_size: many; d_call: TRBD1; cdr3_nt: TGTGCCAGCAGTTACAGGGGGCTGGGCGGGGAGCTGTTTTTT; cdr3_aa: CASSYRGLGGELFF
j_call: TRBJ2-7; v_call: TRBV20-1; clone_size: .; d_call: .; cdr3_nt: TGCAGTGCGGGATCACAAAAAGTAAGCTACGAGCAGTACTTC; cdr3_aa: CSAGSQKVSYEQYF
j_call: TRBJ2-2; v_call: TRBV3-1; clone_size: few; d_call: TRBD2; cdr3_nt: TGTGCCAGCAGCCCGGGCGGGGGGACGAACACCGGGGAGCTGTTTTTT; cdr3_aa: CASSPGGGTNTGELFF
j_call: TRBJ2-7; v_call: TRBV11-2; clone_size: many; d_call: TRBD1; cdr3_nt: TGTGCCAGCAGGGGGACAGGGTGGTCCTACGAGCAGTACTTC; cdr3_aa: CASRGTGWSYEQYF
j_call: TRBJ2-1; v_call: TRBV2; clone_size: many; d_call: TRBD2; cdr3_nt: TGTGCCAGCGGACTAGAACTACGGACCTACAATGAGCAGTTCTTC; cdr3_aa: CASGLELRTYNEQFF
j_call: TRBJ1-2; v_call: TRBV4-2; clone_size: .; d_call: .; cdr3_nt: TGTGCCAGCAGCCAAGATTTGATGCCCGAGTATGGCTACACCTTC; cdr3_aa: CASSQDLMPEYGYTF
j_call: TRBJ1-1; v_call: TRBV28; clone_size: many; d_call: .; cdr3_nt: TGTGCCAGCACTTCAGAGGGAGGTTGGACTGAAGCTTTCTTT; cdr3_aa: CASTSEGGWTEAFF
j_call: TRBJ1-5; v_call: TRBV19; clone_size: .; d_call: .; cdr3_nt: TGTGCCAGTAGTATATTGGGAGGGGCGAATCAGCCCCAGCATTTT; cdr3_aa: CASSILGGANQPQHF
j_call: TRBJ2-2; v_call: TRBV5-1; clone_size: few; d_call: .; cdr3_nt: TGCGCCAGCAGCTTGGCCCCGGGGACTCCTGGCACCGGGGAGCTGTTTTTT; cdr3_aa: CASSLAPGTPGTGELFF
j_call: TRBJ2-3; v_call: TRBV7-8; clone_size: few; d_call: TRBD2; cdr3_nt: TGTGCCAGCAGCTTAGTGGGACTAGCGCCGGCAGATACGCAGTATTTT; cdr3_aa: CASSLVGLAPADTQYF
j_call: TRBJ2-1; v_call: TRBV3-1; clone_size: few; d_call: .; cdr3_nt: TGTGCCAGCAGCCAAGATATCGCAGGTAATAGCCTGTTCTTC; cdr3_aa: CASSQDIAGNSLFF
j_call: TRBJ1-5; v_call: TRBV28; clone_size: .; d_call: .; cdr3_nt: TGTGCCAGCAGTTTGTCGGCAGGGGCTCAGCCCCAGCATTTT; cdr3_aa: CASSLSAGAQPQHF
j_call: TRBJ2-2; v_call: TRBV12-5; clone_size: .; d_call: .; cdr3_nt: TGTGCTAGTGGTTCCTCAGCTTTGGCCACCGGGGAGCTGTTTTTT; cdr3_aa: CASGSSALATGELFF
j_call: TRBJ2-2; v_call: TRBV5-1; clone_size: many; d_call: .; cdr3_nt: TGCGCCAGCAGCCGAGAGAACACCGGGGAGCTGTTTTTT; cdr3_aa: CASSRENTGELFF
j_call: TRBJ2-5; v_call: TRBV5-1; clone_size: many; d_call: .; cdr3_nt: TGCGCCAGCAGCTTGGTTGCAACGGGGGGCTCGGAGACCCAGTACTTC; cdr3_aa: CASSLVATGGSETQYF
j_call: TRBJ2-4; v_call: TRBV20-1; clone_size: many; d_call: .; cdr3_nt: TGCAGTGCAGACCCAGAATCCTACGGCGGAAACATTCAGTACTTC; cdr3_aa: CSADPESYGGNIQYF
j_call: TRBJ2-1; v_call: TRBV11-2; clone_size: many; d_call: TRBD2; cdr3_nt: TGTGCCAGCAGCTCAATCGGCGGGAGGGTCCACAATGAGCAGTTCTTC; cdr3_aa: CASSSIGGRVHNEQFF
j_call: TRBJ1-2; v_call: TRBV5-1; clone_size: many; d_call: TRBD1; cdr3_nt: TGCGCCAGCAGCAAGGGACAGGGCGTAGATGGTTACTATGGCTACACCTTC; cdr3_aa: CASSKGQGVDGYYGYTF
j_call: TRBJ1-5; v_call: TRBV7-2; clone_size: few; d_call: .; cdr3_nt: TGTGCCAGCAGCTTTTGGGAAGGTCAGCCCCAGCATTTT; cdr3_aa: CASSFWEGQPQHF
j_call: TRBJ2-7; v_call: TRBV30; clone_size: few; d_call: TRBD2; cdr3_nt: TGTACCTGTTCCCGGGGGGGTGCCGAGCAGTACTTC; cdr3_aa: CTCSRGGAEQYF